These 29 T cell receptor beta chains were all obtained from the same sample, sequenced in a study of blood T cell repertoires in COVID-19. The assay was immunoSEQ multiplex PCR, and TCRdb's table has in-frame clones only and misses some. Of roughly 21,000 clones listed, 80% to 90% are singletons. The sequencing sample was made of peripheral blood. The receptors were sampled from a human donor in a cohort sampled during active COVID-19.

J is TRBJ1-1 and V is TRBV5-6; TRBD1 aligns across 7 bases. The CDR3 is 17 amino acids. V lost 4 bases, J lost 3 bases, and 15 bases stayed unmatched. Germline V gene data show CDR1 as SGHDT and CDR2 as YYEEEE. CDR3 in DNA: TGTGCCAGCAGCAGGGGGCCCGGGCTAGCTTTTGACACTGAAGCTTTCTTT. Translation gives CASSRGPGLAFDTEAFF.

The chain has TRBV5-1 and TRBJ1-3; a possible D gene is TRBD1 (5 bases). CDR1 and CDR2 (germline): SGHRS, YFSETQ. V was cut by 0 bases and J by 0 bases, with 10 bases left in between. The CDR3 totals 16 residues. CDR3 in amino acids: CASSLGGSFSGNTIYF. The CDR3 DNA reads as TGCGCCAGCAGCTTGGGGGGCAGCTTCTCTGGAAACACCATATATTTT. The full variable domain, its missing parts supplied by reference TRBV5-1 and TRBJ1-3, is KAGVTQTPRYLIKTRGQQVTLSCSPISGHRSVSWYQQTPGQGLQFLFEYFSETQRNKGNFPGRFSGRQFSNSRSEMNVSTLELGDSALYLCASSLGGSFSGNTIYFGEGSWLTVV.

This chain uses TRBV3-1 (or the pseudogene TRBV3-2) with TRBJ1-1; possible D gene TRBD1, 6 bases. V was pared by 1 base and J by 3 bases, with 9 bases between. This CDR3 is built from 14 residues. Germline loops: CDR1 LGHDT, CDR2 YNNKEL (reference sequence). CDR3 region: CASSQGPGDTEAFF. The DNA of the CDR3 is TGTGCCAGCAGCCAAGGACCAGGGGACACTGAAGCTTTCTTT.

This clone was recorded a few times. The chain links TRBV11-2 to TRBJ2-2, with a weak D call TRBD1 (6 bases). The CDR3 has 14 amino acids. V was shortened by 8 bases and J by 3 bases, with 13 bases between the two germline ends. Germline V CDR1 and CDR2: SGHAT, FQNNGV. CDR3 coding DNA: TGTGCCAGCGGGGGCCGGGGTCACACCGGGGAGCTGTTTTTT. This gives the protein CASGGRGHTGELFF.

V usage is TRBV7-2 and J usage is TRBJ2-2; 13 bases align to TRBD2. Germline CDR1 SGHTA, CDR2 FQGNSA. The CDR3 has 17 residues. The V gene end was trimmed by 5 bases and the J gene end by 4 bases; junction bases not matched to a gene: 7. CDR3 sequence: CASSPLAGGPGTGELFF. DNA for the CDR3: TGTGCCAGCAGCCCACTAGCGGGGGGGCCTGGCACCGGGGAGCTGTTTTTT.

This clone showed up just a few times. The rearrangement uses TRBV28 and TRBJ1-2; tentatively, D is TRBD1 (6 bases). CDR3 length: 13 amino acids. From germline, CDR1 is MDHEN and CDR2 SYDVKM. Deletions cut 2 bases from V and 4 bases from J, with 8 bases between. CDR3 sequence: CASSLGQFYGYTF. The CDR3 DNA follows: TGTGCCAGCAGTTTAGGACAGTTCTATGGCTACACCTTC.

The gene calls are TRBV7-9 and TRBJ1-1; 12 nucleotides match TRBD1. With 5 bases clipped from V and 5 bases from J, the junction kept 9 bases outside the gene matches. This CDR3 has 16 residues. The germline CDR1 and CDR2 sequences are SEHNR and FQNEAQ (reference sequence). Here the CDR3 reads CASSLFRDRGQTEAFF. CDR3 sequence (DNA): TGTGCCAGCAGCCTTTTCCGGGACAGGGGGCAGACTGAAGCTTTCTTT.

This clone occurred a few times. CDR3 bases: TGTGCCAGCAGACACGAGGGGACTGGGGTCGCCGAGCAGTACTTC. It is translated as CASRHEGTGVAEQYF. The chain combines TRBV6-6 with TRBJ2-7, with D perhaps TRBD2 (6 bases). Germline V gives CDR1 MNHNY, CDR2 SVGAGI (reference sequence). This CDR3 is built from 15 residues. Trimming cost V 6 bases and J 6 bases, with 21 bases left between them.

This chain joins TRBV7-2 and TRBJ1-5; D gene uncertain. V was shortened by 4 bases and J by 4 bases, with 5 bases between the two germline ends. The CDR3 consists of 12 residues. Germline lookup yields CDR1 SGHTA and CDR2 FQGNSA. DNA for the CDR3: TGTGCCAGCAGCTCCCCTAATCAGCCCCAGCATTTT. Translated: CASSSPNQPQHF. The full variable domain, with the rest looked up from reference TRBV7-2 and TRBJ1-5, is GAGVSQSPSNKVTEKGKDVELRCDPISGHTALYWYRQSLGQGLEFLIYFQGNSAPDKSGLPSDRFSAERTGGSVSTLTIQRTQQEDSAVYLCASSSPNQPQHFGDGTRLSIL.

This clone was seen a few times. One end of the junction fails to match germline, which may point to a read error. The V gene is TRBV4-1, the J gene TRBJ1-1; D is undetermined. CDR3 length: 14 residues. Germline V gene data show CDR1 as MGHRA and CDR2 as YSYEKL. The CDR3 sequence is CASSQVAGLGRISF. The CDR3 bases are TGCGCCAGCAGCCAAGTCGCCGGCCTGGGGAGGATTTCGTTT.

The V call is TRBV5-1, the J call TRBJ2-3, with D possibly TRBD1 on 7 matching bases. The V gene lost 4 bases and the J gene lost 6 bases, with 15 bases spanning the gap. The CDR3 is 14 amino acids. Germline CDR1 SGHRS, CDR2 YFSETQ. CDR3 residues: CASSHQGGLDTQYF. CDR3 bases: TGCGCCAGCAGCCATCAGGGGGGTTTGGATACGCAGTATTTT.

This clone is a singleton in its sample. The rearrangement uses TRBV3-1 (or the pseudogene TRBV3-2) and TRBJ2-7; D is unresolved. Trimming removed 1 base at V and 7 bases at J, with 8 bases between. Germline CDR1 and CDR2: LGHDT and YNNKEL (reference sequence). The CDR3 loop spans 12 amino acids. In DNA form, the CDR3 reads TGTGCCAGCAGCCAAGCGCGCTGGGAGCAGTACTTC. This sequence encodes CASSQARWEQYF.

This chain links TRBV27 with TRBJ1-5; 7 positions match TRBD1. Germline-derived CDR1 and CDR2 are MNHEY and SMNVEV (reference sequence). The CDR3 has 16 residues. V was clipped by 0 bases and J by 11 bases; unmatched bases: 13. CDR3 bases: TGTGCCAGCAGTTTATCAGGCGCCACAGGGGATGGGGCCCAGCATTTT. Amino acid sequence: CASSLSGATGDGAQHF.

V gene TRBV30 combines with J gene TRBJ2-2, with 7 bases matching TRBD1. CDR3 length: 14 residues. J was trimmed by 5 bases and V by 3 bases; bases with no gene match: 6. CDR1 and CDR2 from the germline V gene are GTSNPN and SVGIG (reference sequence). The CDR3 DNA reads as TGTGCCTGGAGACAGGGGTTCGGTACCGGGGAGCTGTTTTTT. Amino acids: CAWRQGFGTGELFF.

The chain employs TRBV4-2 and TRBJ2-1, with D perhaps matching TRBD2 (6 bases). CDR1 and CDR2 (germline): LGHNA, YNFKEQ. Trimming left V 1 base short and J 5 bases short, with 15 bases between. The CDR3 loop spans 16 amino acids. The CDR3 region is CASSQVGLAKDNEQFF. The CDR3 DNA reads as TGTGCCAGCAGCCAAGTCGGCCTAGCGAAAGACAATGAGCAGTTCTTC.

This clone ranks as medium-sized. The rearrangement links TRBV5-1 to TRBJ1-5; TRBD1 matches 11 bases. Germline assignment: CDR1 SGHRS and CDR2 YFSETQ. The V gene end was trimmed by 4 bases and the J gene end by 5 bases; junction bases not matched to a gene: 5. The CDR3 spans 15 residues. Here the CDR3 reads CASSPGTGGDQPQHF. CDR3 nucleotides: TGCGCCAGCAGCCCCGGGACAGGGGGAGATCAGCCCCAGCATTTT.

The rearrangement links TRBV6-2 or TRBV6-3 to TRBJ1-1; D possibly corresponds to TRBD1 (6 bases). CDR1 is MNHEY, CDR2 SVGEGT, per germline. The CDR3 runs to 17 residues. Trimming stripped 2 bases from V and 0 bases from J, with 16 bases between. The CDR3 DNA sequence: TGTGCCAGCAGTTACGCCGGACAGACACCCATGAACACTGAAGCTTTCTTT. Translating it yields CASSYAGQTPMNTEAFF.

This clone was detected once. The chain combines TRBV3-1 (or the pseudogene TRBV3-2) with TRBJ2-7; perhaps TRBD1 as D (5 bases). CDR3 length equals 16 residues. Trimming took off 4 bases at V and 3 bases at J, with 19 bases between the two ends. CDR1 LGHDT and CDR2 YNNKEL come from the germline V gene (reference sequence). The DNA of the CDR3 is TGTGCCAGCAGCCCCCCCGCTGGCAGGGCGCTCTACGAGCAGTACTTC. Translated: CASSPPAGRALYEQYF.

The chain couples TRBV2 to TRBJ2-7; 10 positions agree with TRBD1. Germline loops: CDR1 SNHLY, CDR2 FYNNEI. V was clipped by 4 bases and J by 1 base; unmatched bases: 4. The CDR3 totals 15 residues. CDR3 DNA: TGTGCCAGCAGTGCGGGGACAGGGGTATCCTACGAGCAGTACTTC. Translating gives CASSAGTGVSYEQYF.

The chain employs TRBV13 and TRBJ1-2; D is undetermined. The germline V gene has CDR1 PRHDT and CDR2 FYEKMQ (reference sequence). CDR3 size: 15 residues. With 1 base removed from V and 7 bases from J, the gap between germline ends came to 16 bases. The CDR3 nucleotides are TGTGCCAGCAGCTTAGAGAGCGGGTTTGCCGTTGGCTACACCTTC. Amino acids: CASSLESGFAVGYTF.

V and J are TRBV12-5 and TRBJ2-5, with 13 bases aligning to TRBD2. There are 19 residues in the CDR3. Trimming took 6 bases from V and 4 from J; bases not matched to a gene: 17. Germline values: CDR1 LGHNT, CDR2 FRNRAP. CDR3 sequence: CASGPTSTSGGRVGETQYF. The CDR3 region has the DNA TGTGCTAGTGGCCCGACTTCGACTAGCGGGGGGCGAGTGGGAGAGACCCAGTACTTC. The full variable domain, completed using reference TRBV12-5 and TRBJ2-5, is DARVTQTPRHKVTEMGQEVTMRCQPILGHNTVFWYRQTMMQGLELLAYFRNRAPLDDSGMPKDRFSAEMPDATLATLKIQPSEPRDSAVYFCASGPTSTSGGRVGETQYFGPGTRLLVL.

This chain links TRBV30 with TRBJ2-3; 9 bases match TRBD2. Per the germline V gene, CDR1 is GTSNPN and CDR2 is SVGIG (reference sequence). V shed 0 bases and J 3 bases; nucleotides not matched to a gene: 13. CDR3 length: 18 amino acids. The CDR3 region has the DNA TGTGCCTGGAGTGTATGGGTAGCGGGGGACCTGGGGACAGATACGCAGTATTTT. Translating it yields CAWSVWVAGDLGTDTQYF.

The chain uses TRBV10-2 and TRBJ1-1, with no clear D. The germline gives CDR1 WSHSY, CDR2 SAAADI. This CDR3 is built from 15 residues. The V and J ends lost 9 bases and 0 bases respectively, with 17 bases between them. CDR3 nucleotide sequence: TGCGCCAGTGTTTACCAACGACTCATGAACACTGAAGCTTTCTTT. Amino acids: CASVYQRLMNTEAFF.

This rearrangement joins TRBV5-1 to TRBJ1-2; 9 nucleotides agree with TRBD1. The CDR3 is 16 amino acids. Trimming at V came to 4 bases and at J to 8 bases, leaving 15 bases not matched to a gene. CDR1 and CDR2 (germline): SGHRS, YFSETQ. CDR3: CASSPGQGLAMRGYTF. CDR3 nucleotides: TGCGCCAGCAGCCCGGGACAGGGCCTCGCCATGAGAGGCTACACCTTC.

This rearrangement joins TRBV6-5 to TRBJ1-1; D gene unclear. The CDR3 consists of 14 residues. V lost 3 bases, J lost 10 bases, and 18 bases lay in between. Germline loops: CDR1 MNHEY, CDR2 SVGAGI. The CDR3 protein is CASSYDVSWSGAFF. CDR3 nucleotides: TGTGCCAGCAGTTATGATGTTAGTTGGAGTGGAGCTTTCTTT.

Only a few counts were recorded for this clone. The chain uses TRBV11-3 and TRBJ1-2; D is unresolved. The germline CDR1 and CDR2 sequences are SGHNT and YENEEA. The CDR3 is 13 amino acids. V was clipped by 2 bases and J by 8 bases, with 12 bases between them. In nucleotides, the CDR3 is TGTGCCAGCAGCTTACGGGATCCCGGAGGCTACACCTTC. It encodes CASSLRDPGGYTF.

The chain combines TRBV6-4 with TRBJ2-3; 8 positions agree with TRBD1. Looked up from germline, CDR1 is MRHNA and CDR2 is SNTAGT. The length of the CDR3 is 13 residues. J gave up 4 bases and V 6 bases, and 3 bases lay outside the gene matches. As DNA, the CDR3 is TGTGCCAGCAGAGGACAGGGCTCAGATACGCAGTATTTT. It encodes CASRGQGSDTQYF.

The chain has TRBV3-1 (or the pseudogene TRBV3-2) and TRBJ1-1; no clear D gene. V was cut by 1 base and J by 0 bases, with 9 bases left in between. Germline lookup yields CDR1 LGHDT and CDR2 YNNKEL (reference sequence). CDR3 size: 15 residues. The CDR3 protein is CASSQGQVMNTEAFF. CDR3 bases: TGTGCCAGCAGCCAAGGTCAGGTAATGAACACTGAAGCTTTCTTT.

CDR3 bases: TGTGCCAGCAGTTTAAGAGGCCATCCCCTCGGGGGGGATGAGACCCAGTACTTC. Translated, it gives CASSLRGHPLGGDETQYF. The chain links TRBV27 to TRBJ2-5; 8 bases map to TRBD2. This CDR3 is built from 18 residues. CDR1 and CDR2 (germline): MNHEY, SMNVEV (reference sequence). Trimming cost V 2 bases and J 5 bases; bases outside gene matches: 16.